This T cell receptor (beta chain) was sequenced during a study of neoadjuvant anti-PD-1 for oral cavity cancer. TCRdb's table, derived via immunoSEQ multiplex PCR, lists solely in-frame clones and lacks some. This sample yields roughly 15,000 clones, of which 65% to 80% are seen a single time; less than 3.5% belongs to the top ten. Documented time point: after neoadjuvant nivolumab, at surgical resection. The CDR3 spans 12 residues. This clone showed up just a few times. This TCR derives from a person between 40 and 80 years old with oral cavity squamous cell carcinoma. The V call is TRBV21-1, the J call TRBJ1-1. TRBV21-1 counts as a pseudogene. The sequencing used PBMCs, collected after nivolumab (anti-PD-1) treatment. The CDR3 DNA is TGTGCCAGCCTTCCGAAACACACTGAAGCTTTCTTT. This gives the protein CASLPKHTEAFF.